Below, 11 T cell receptor beta chains from the same sample are listed, as sequenced in a study of blood T cells in healthy people across ages. Together with a sample-barcoded 5' primer, a J-beta primer mix was included in a second PCR lasting about 6 to 12 cycles. TCRdb re-derived calls from the 5' RACE reads in MiXCR, one entry per CDR3 protein. Altogether about 1.4 million distinct CDR3 sequences are present, 55% to 75% being singletons, with the ten largest covering under 8.5%. The specimen was blood. The receptors were sampled from a man aged 18 to 30 in good health.

The gene calls are TRBV10-3 and TRBJ2-5; 8 bases are shared with TRBD2. Germline lookup yields CDR1 ENHRY and CDR2 SYGVKD. V was clipped by 7 bases and J by 4 bases; unmatched bases: 5. The length of the CDR3 is 13 residues. In DNA, the CDR3 is TGTGCCATCAACGAGCGGGAGCGAGAGACCCAGTACTTC. It encodes CAINERERETQYF.

This chain links TRBV27 with TRBJ2-5, with TRBD1 matching 9 bases. The V gene's germline CDR1 is MNHEY and CDR2 SMNVEV (reference sequence). CDR3 size: 17 residues. J gave up 2 bases and V 3 bases, and 10 bases lay outside the gene matches. CDR3 DNA: TGTGCCAGCAGTTTTTTAGGGAGGGGGACAGGGCAAGAGACCCAGTACTTC. Its translation is CASSFLGRGTGQETQYF.

This clonotype appeared a few times. The chain combines TRBV7-2 with TRBJ2-4; TRBD2 aligns across 14 bases. Germline CDR1 is SGHTA and CDR2 is FQGNSA. This CDR3 region has 14 residues. Germline trimming cut 4 bases from V and 13 bases from J; bases unmatched to any gene: 6. DNA for the CDR3: TGTGCCAGCAGCTCGGGACTAGCGGGGGTTAAGCAGTACTTC. It specifies CASSSGLAGVKQYF. The whole variable domain, filled in from reference TRBV7-2 and TRBJ2-4, reads GAGVSQSPSNKVTEKGKDVELRCDPISGHTALYWYRQSLGQGLEFLIYFQGNSAPDKSGLPSDRFSAERTGGSVSTLTIQRTQQEDSAVYLCASSSGLAGVKQYFGAGTRLSVL.

The chain links TRBV20-1 to TRBJ1-1; D is ambiguous. The CDR3 is 12 amino acids. The V end lost 8 bases, the J end lost 1 base, and 11 bases lay between the germline ends. Germline loops: CDR1 DFQATT, CDR2 SNEGSKA (reference sequence). The CDR3, as DNA: TGCAGTACCCTAGTCGGGAACACTGAAGCTTTCTTT. The encoded protein is CSTLVGNTEAFF.

The chain carries TRBV6-2 or TRBV6-3 and TRBJ2-1, with TRBD2 as a possible D gene (5 bases). This CDR3 is 13 amino acids long. The V end lost 6 bases, the J end lost 9 bases, and 15 bases lay between the germline ends. Per germline, CDR1 MNHEY and CDR2 SVGEGT. CDR3 region: CASRGSGAIEQFF. The CDR3 coding sequence is TGTGCCAGCAGGGGGAGCGGCGCGATTGAGCAGTTCTTC.

V usage is TRBV2 and J usage is TRBJ2-1, with a tentative D call TRBD2 (5 bases). CDR1 is SNHLY and CDR2 is FYNNEI in the germline V gene. The CDR3 covers 13 residues. The V and J ends lost 7 bases and 5 bases respectively, with 12 bases between them. CDR3 residues: CASKMWRDNEQFF. CDR3 nucleotide sequence: TGTGCCAGCAAGATGTGGCGGGACAATGAGCAGTTCTTC. The whole variable domain, filled in from reference TRBV2 and TRBJ2-1, reads EPEVTQTPSHQVTQMGQEVILRCVPISNHLYFYWYRQILGQKVEFLVSFYNNEISEKSEIFDDQFSVERPDGSNFTLKIRSTKLEDSAMYFCASKMWRDNEQFFGPGTRLTVL.

The rearrangement joins TRBV6-5 to TRBJ2-5; TRBD2 matches 13 bases. The germline gives CDR1 MNHEY, CDR2 SVGAGI. J gave up 0 bases and V 5 bases, and 3 bases lay outside the gene matches. This CDR3 is built from 16 residues. In nucleotides, the CDR3 is TGTGCCAGCAGTCAGACTAGCGGGAGGTACCAAGAGACCCAGTACTTC. Its translation: CASSQTSGRYQETQYF.

The V gene is TRBV2, the J gene TRBJ1-2; D unresolved. V lost 8 bases, J lost 7 bases, and 17 bases lay in between. Germline lookup yields CDR1 SNHLY and CDR2 FYNNEI. The CDR3 totals 13 residues. The CDR3 bases are TGTGCCAGCGAATCAGCTCGGGGAGGTGGCTACACCTTC. It yields the protein CASESARGGGYTF.

In its sample, this clonotype was seen a few times. The chain joins TRBV7-9 to TRBJ1-2, with D hard to call. Germline CDR1 is SEHNR and CDR2 is FQNEAQ (reference sequence). The CDR3 spans 12 residues. Trimming removed 5 bases from V and 8 bases from J, with 12 bases in between. As DNA, the CDR3 is TGTGCCAGCAGCATGGCAGGACGAGGCTACACCTTC. The encoded protein is CASSMAGRGYTF.

As for this clonotype: At one end the junction does not follow the germline gene, possibly because of a read error. J is TRBJ2-1 and V is TRBV7-9; 10 nucleotides align to TRBD2. Germline CDR1 SEHNR, CDR2 FQNEAQ (reference sequence). This CDR3 spans 15 amino acids. CDR3 sequence: CASTSGTSAFQEQFF. The CDR3 nucleotides are TGCGCCAGCACCTCTGGGACTAGCGCTTTTCAGGAGCAGTTCTTC.

This clonotype has just a few counts. The CDR3 bases are TGCAGTGCTAGAACGCTTAGTAATGAGCAGTTCTTC. Amino acids: CSARTLSNEQFF. V is TRBV20-1 and J is TRBJ2-1; no reliable D call. V was shortened by 2 bases and J by 7 bases, with 9 bases between the two germline ends. CDR3 size: 12 residues. Germline V gene sequence: CDR1 DFQATT, CDR2 SNEGSKA (reference sequence).